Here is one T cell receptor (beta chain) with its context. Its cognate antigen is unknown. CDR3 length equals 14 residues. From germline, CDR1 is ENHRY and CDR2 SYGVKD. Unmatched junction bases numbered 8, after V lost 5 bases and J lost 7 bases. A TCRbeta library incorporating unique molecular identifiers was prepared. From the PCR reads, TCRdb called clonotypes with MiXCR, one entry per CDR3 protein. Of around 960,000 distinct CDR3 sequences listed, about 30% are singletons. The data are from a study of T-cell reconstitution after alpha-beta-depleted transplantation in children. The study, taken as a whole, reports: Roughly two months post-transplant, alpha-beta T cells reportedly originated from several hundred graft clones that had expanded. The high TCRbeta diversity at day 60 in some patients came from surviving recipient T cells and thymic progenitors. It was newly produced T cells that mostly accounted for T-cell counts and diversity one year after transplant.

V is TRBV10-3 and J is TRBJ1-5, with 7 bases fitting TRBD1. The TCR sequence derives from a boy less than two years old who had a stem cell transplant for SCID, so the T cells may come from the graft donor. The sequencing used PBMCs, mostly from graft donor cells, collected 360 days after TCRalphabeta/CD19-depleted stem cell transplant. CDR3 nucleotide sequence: TGTGCCATCAGTCCCGACAGGGAGGGCCAGCCCCAGCATTTT. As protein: CAISPDREGQPQHF.